The rows below give T cell receptor beta chains drawn from one sample of a study of regulatory T cells in long-lasting Graves disease. TCRdb re-derived calls from the multiplex PCR reads in MiXCR, one entry per CDR3 protein. The sample lists 500,000 or so distinct CDR3 sequences; roughly 17% were seen once. The same sample was also used in a study of T cells in Graves' hyperthyroidism and ophthalmopathy.

Specimen: peripheral blood mononuclear cells (PBMCs), collected at new diagnosis, from a patient treated with antithyroid drugs. These receptors came from a man aged 35 to 55 with Graves disease. The CDR3 runs from the conserved cysteine through the conserved F or W. A D gene is named only where the DNA matches it firmly. For some rows the clone size is stated as once, few or many, or as a class when expanded; others skip it.

d_call: TRBD1
v_call: TRBV19
clone_size: NA
j_call: TRBJ1-2
cdr3_aa: CASSTSTGLAF
cdr3_nt: TGTGCCAGTAGTACCTCGACAGGGTTAGCCTTC

d_call: NA
v_call: TRBV9
clone_size: many
j_call: TRBJ1-1
cdr3_aa: CASSVALNTEAFF
cdr3_nt: TGTGCCAGCAGCGTCGCCCTCAACACTGAAGCTTTCTTT

d_call: TRBD2
v_call: TRBV7-2
clone_size: many
j_call: TRBJ2-5
cdr3_aa: CASSLGSGGTQYF
cdr3_nt: TGTGCCAGCAGCTTGGGTAGCGGGGGGACCCAGTACTTC

d_call: TRBD1
v_call: TRBV3-1
clone_size: few
j_call: TRBJ1-1
cdr3_aa: CASSQASPRQGLGTEAFF
cdr3_nt: TGTGCCAGCAGCCAAGCCAGTCCTCGACAGGGCCTAGGCACTGAAGCTTTCTTT

d_call: TRBD1
v_call: TRBV11-2
clone_size: NA
j_call: TRBJ2-1
cdr3_aa: CASRTRDSNEQFF
cdr3_nt: TGTGCCAGCAGGACCCGGGACAGCAATGAGCAGTTCTTC

d_call: NA
v_call: TRBV15
clone_size: few
j_call: TRBJ2-7
cdr3_aa: CATSRDLGGASQYF
cdr3_nt: TGTGCCACCAGCAGAGATTTAGGAGGAGCATCGCAGTACTTC

d_call: TRBD2
v_call: TRBV6-1
clone_size: once
j_call: TRBJ2-5
cdr3_aa: CASSEEAHACSGRREQLF
cdr3_nt: TGTGCCAGCAGTGAAGAGGCGCACGCTTGTAGCGGGAGGCGTGAGCAGCTCTTC

d_call: NA
v_call: TRBV4-1
clone_size: few
j_call: TRBJ1-3
cdr3_aa: CASSLSLAGPSGNTIYF
cdr3_nt: TGCGCCAGCAGCCTCTCACTGGCAGGGCCCTCTGGAAACACCATATATTTT

d_call: TRBD1
v_call: TRBV5-6
clone_size: once
j_call: TRBJ2-1
cdr3_aa: CASSLLTGGSHYNEQFF
cdr3_nt: TGTGCCAGCAGCTTGTTAACAGGGGGCAGCCATTACAATGAGCAGTTCTTC

d_call: TRBD2
v_call: TRBV7-3
clone_size: NA
j_call: TRBJ2-1
cdr3_aa: CASSRNGGSYNEQFF
cdr3_nt: TGTGCCAGCAGCCGCAATGGCGGGAGCTACAATGAGCAGTTCTTC

d_call: TRBD1
v_call: TRBV20-1
clone_size: many
j_call: TRBJ2-4
cdr3_aa: CSAEDRVSIQYF
cdr3_nt: TGCAGTGCAGAGGACAGGGTGAGCATTCAGTACTTC

d_call: NA
v_call: TRBV5-1
clone_size: many
j_call: TRBJ2-3
cdr3_aa: CASSYNLATSQYF
cdr3_nt: TGCGCCAGCAGCTACAATCTAGCCACGTCGCAGTATTTT

d_call: TRBD2
v_call: TRBV29-1
clone_size: NA
j_call: TRBJ2-3
cdr3_aa: CSVDGTSGRSADTQYF
cdr3_nt: TGCAGCGTTGATGGGACTAGCGGGAGGTCCGCAGATACGCAGTATTTT

d_call: NA
v_call: TRBV2
clone_size: many
j_call: TRBJ2-3
cdr3_aa: CASSGGSTDTQYF
cdr3_nt: TGTGCCAGCAGTGGAGGTAGCACAGATACGCAGTATTTT

d_call: TRBD1
v_call: TRBV19
clone_size: NA
j_call: TRBJ2-3
cdr3_aa: CASSSGDRSTDTQYF
cdr3_nt: TGTGCCAGTAGTTCAGGGGACAGAAGCACAGATACGCAGTATTTT

d_call: NA
v_call: TRBV4-1
clone_size: NA
j_call: TRBJ2-1
cdr3_aa: CASSQEPPTGTYNEQFF
cdr3_nt: TGCGCCAGCAGCCAAGAACCGCCGACAGGGACTTACAATGAGCAGTTCTTC

d_call: NA
v_call: TRBV5-1
clone_size: many
j_call: TRBJ2-1
cdr3_aa: CASSATFRVQKDNEQFF
cdr3_nt: TGCGCCAGCAGCGCTACTTTCCGGGTCCAAAAAGACAATGAGCAGTTCTTC

d_call: TRBD1
v_call: TRBV28
clone_size: NA
j_call: TRBJ1-1
cdr3_aa: CASSIIQGAAEAFF
cdr3_nt: TGTGCCAGCAGTATCATACAGGGGGCGGCTGAAGCTTTCTTT

d_call: TRBD1
v_call: TRBV7-2
clone_size: many
j_call: TRBJ2-3
cdr3_aa: CASSLPGGPTDTQYF
cdr3_nt: TGTGCCAGCAGCTTGCCAGGGGGCCCGACAGATACGCAGTATTTT

d_call: TRBD2
v_call: TRBV10-3
clone_size: once
j_call: TRBJ2-1
cdr3_aa: CAIGLAGDRVEQFF
cdr3_nt: TGTGCCATCGGATTAGCGGGAGACCGCGTAGAGCAGTTCTTC

d_call: NA
v_call: TRBV18
clone_size: NA
j_call: TRBJ2-7
cdr3_aa: CASSPFKGGEQYF
cdr3_nt: TGTGCCAGCTCACCATTTAAAGGGGGAGAGCAGTACTTC

d_call: NA
v_call: TRBV5-1
clone_size: many
j_call: TRBJ2-3
cdr3_aa: CASSFMNPSTDTQYF
cdr3_nt: TGCGCCAGCAGCTTCATGAATCCAAGCACAGATACGCAGTATTTT

d_call: TRBD1
v_call: TRBV5-1
clone_size: few
j_call: TRBJ2-1
cdr3_aa: CASSRSGTGVNEQFF
cdr3_nt: TGCGCCAGCAGCAGGTCCGGGACAGGGGTCAATGAGCAGTTCTTC

d_call: NA
v_call: TRBV7-9
clone_size: NA
j_call: TRBJ1-2
cdr3_aa: CASSGLTDNYGYTF
cdr3_nt: TGTGCCAGCAGCGGATTAACGGACAACTATGGCTACACCTTC

d_call: NA
v_call: TRBV29-1
clone_size: NA
j_call: TRBJ1-2
cdr3_aa: CSGGRLGHGYTF
cdr3_nt: TGCAGCGGCGGACGCCTTGGGCATGGCTACACCTTC

d_call: NA
v_call: TRBV5-1
clone_size: many
j_call: TRBJ1-3
cdr3_aa: CASSSTGTSGNTIYF
cdr3_nt: TGCGCCAGCAGCTCTACTGGGACCTCTGGAAACACCATATATTTT